The TCR beta chain described here comes from a study of CD4 T cells in relation to SARS-CoV-2 and coronaviruses. Sequencing used immunoSEQ multiplex PCR; TCRdb keeps in-frame clones, though not all of them. The sample yields about 25,000 clones, roughly 71% seen once. Germline trimming cut 4 bases from V and 2 bases from J; bases unmatched to any gene: 9. The CDR3 consists of 15 residues. The V gene's germline CDR1 is SGDLS and CDR2 YYNGEE. As to this clone: Its antigen is not identified.

Before the COVID-19 pandemic, during about 2011-2019, CD4+ T cells were taken from unexposed donors. Isolation of CD4+ T cells took place after about eleven days in culture. The sample consisted of CD4+ T cells from PBMCs, cultured in vitro. The source of this sequence is a human donor in good health. The V gene is TRBV9, the J gene TRBJ2-7, with TRBD1 matching over 7 bases. CDR3 protein: CASSTGEWTPYEQYF. In nucleotides, the CDR3 is TGTGCCAGCAGCACAGGGGAATGGACTCCCTACGAGCAGTACTTC.